The 17 T cell receptor beta chains in this list originate from one sample, sequenced in a study of blood T cell repertoires in COVID-19. Data came from immunoSEQ multiplex PCR; TCRdb stores just in-frame clones and leaves some out. The sample comprises 300,000 or so clones, around 89% of which are singletons, and just under 7% rests with the top ten. Sequenced material: peripheral blood. These receptors came from a woman aged 25 to 39 who had recovered from COVID-19.

The rearrangement uses TRBV19 and TRBJ1-2, with 8 bases identical to TRBD1. Germline CDR1 reads LNHDA; CDR2 reads SQIVND (reference sequence). Trimming cost V 4 bases and J 2 bases; bases outside gene matches: 6. CDR3 length equals 15 residues. DNA of the CDR3: TGTGCCAGTAGTACTTCACCAGGGGGCAACTATGGCTACACCTTC. Encoded protein: CASSTSPGGNYGYTF.

The J gene is TRBJ2-5, the V gene TRBV2; 7 nucleotides agree with TRBD2. CDR1 is SNHLY and CDR2 is FYNNEI in the germline V gene. This CDR3 is built from 14 residues. V lost 3 bases to trimming and J lost 3 bases; unmatched junction nucleotides: 4. The CDR3 DNA follows: TGTGCCAGCAGTGACGTGGCGGGGGAAGAGACCCAGTACTTC. Protein sequence: CASSDVAGEETQYF.

As for this clone: The sample holds other DNA sequences that translate to the same CDR3. V usage is TRBV10-3 and J usage is TRBJ1-2; 7 positions match TRBD1. From germline, CDR1 is ENHRY and CDR2 SYGVKD. The J segment lost 3 bases and the V segment lost 4 bases, leaving 2 bases of the junction unmatched. The CDR3 runs 13 residues. The CDR3 sequence: CAISAGTDYGYTF. CDR3 sequence (DNA): TGTGCCATCAGTGCCGGGACAGACTATGGCTACACCTTC.

This clone showed up just once. The chain employs TRBV4-2 and TRBJ2-1; perhaps TRBD2 as D (5 bases). Between the trimmed V and J ends, which lost 4 bases and 6 bases, there was a span of 19 bases. The CDR3 runs to 16 residues. Germline-derived CDR1 and CDR2 are LGHNA and YNFKEQ. The DNA for the CDR3 is TGTGCCAGCAGCCCAGTCGGGATCGGAAAAGCCAATGAGCAGTTCTTC. It specifies CASSPVGIGKANEQFF.

The chain employs TRBV7-3 and TRBJ2-1; tentatively, D is TRBD1 (6 bases). The CDR3 covers 15 residues. Per germline, CDR1 SGHTA and CDR2 FQGTGA. V lost 5 bases to trimming and J lost 0 bases, with 11 bases between them. CDR3 loop: CASSPGATSYNEQFF. The CDR3 DNA reads TGTGCCAGCAGCCCAGGGGCCACCTCCTACAATGAGCAGTTCTTC. The full variable domain, rest sourced from reference TRBV7-3 and TRBJ2-1, is GAGVSQTPSNKVTEKGKYVELRCDPISGHTALYWYRQSLGQGPEFLIYFQGTGAADDSGLPNDRFFAVRPEGSVSTLKIQRTERGDSAVYLCASSPGATSYNEQFFGPGTRLTVL.

The rearrangement joins TRBV6-6 to TRBJ2-1, with D maybe TRBD2 (5 bases). V was cut by 2 bases and J by 7 bases, with 18 bases left in between. The CDR3 length is 16 residues. Looked up from germline, CDR1 is MNHNY and CDR2 is SVGAGI (reference sequence). CDR3 DNA: TGTGCCAGCAGTTACCCCCTCGAACCCGGGGAGAATGAGCAGTTCTTC. Its translation: CASSYPLEPGENEQFF.

The chain is built from TRBV27 and TRBJ2-1; TRBD1 matches 10 bases. V was pared by 4 bases and J by 2 bases, with 5 bases of the junction left unmatched. Looked up from germline, CDR1 is MNHEY and CDR2 is SMNVEV (reference sequence). The CDR3 sequence is 16 residues long. CDR3 DNA: TGTGCCAGCAGTTATACCGGGACAGGGGCCTACAATGAGCAGTTCTTC. Translated: CASSYTGTGAYNEQFF.

The chain combines TRBV5-4 with TRBJ2-5, with 7 positions matching TRBD1. There are 13 residues in the CDR3. Germline assignment: CDR1 SGHNT and CDR2 YYREEE (reference sequence). V trimming: 6 bases; J trimming: 2 bases; junction bases outside the gene matches: 4. The CDR3 loop reads CASTGGRQETQYF. For the CDR3, the DNA is TGTGCCAGCACAGGGGGACGGCAAGAGACCCAGTACTTC. Full variable domain (missing parts from reference TRBV5-4 and TRBJ2-5): ETGVTQSPTHLIKTRGQQVTLRCSSQSGHNTVSWYQQALGQGPQFIFQYYREEENGRGNFPPRFSGLQFPNYSSELNVNALELDDSALYLCASTGGRQETQYFGPGTRLLVL.

V is TRBV18 and J is TRBJ1-1; D possibly corresponds to TRBD1 (6 bases). Looked up from germline, CDR1 is KGHSH and CDR2 is LQKENI. The CDR3 extends over 14 amino acids. V was shortened by 6 bases and J by 3 bases, with 14 bases between the two germline ends. The CDR3 region is CASSSSTGYTEAFF. CDR3 nucleotides: TGTGCCAGCTCCTCTTCCACAGGGTACACTGAAGCTTTCTTT.

The rearrangement links TRBV9 to TRBJ1-5; D not resolved. V was pared by 0 bases and J by 9 bases, with 19 bases between. The germline V gene encodes CDR1 SGDLS and CDR2 YYNGEE. The CDR3 is 16 residues long. For the CDR3, the DNA is TGTGCCAGCAGCGTAGTCGGCCGCCAAGTATCGGGGCCCCAGCATTTT. Translating it yields CASSVVGRQVSGPQHF. The whole variable domain, filled in from reference TRBV9 and TRBJ1-5, reads DSGVTQTPKHLITATGQRVTLRCSPRSGDLSVYWYQQSLDQGLQFLIQYYNGEERAKGNILERFSAQQFPDLHSELNLSSLELGDSALYFCASSVVGRQVSGPQHFGDGTRLSIL.

The V gene is TRBV27, the J gene TRBJ2-2, with a possible D match to TRBD2 (6 bases). V was pared by 5 bases and J by 1 base, with 14 bases between. This CDR3 has 16 amino acids. Germline V gives CDR1 MNHEY, CDR2 SMNVEV (reference sequence). DNA for the CDR3: TGTGCCAGCAGTCTAGCCCGGGGGAGGAACACCGGGGAGCTGTTTTTT. This codes for CASSLARGRNTGELFF.

The chain combines TRBV3-1 (or the pseudogene TRBV3-2) with TRBJ2-1, with TRBD2 matching over 7 bases. CDR1 and CDR2 (germline): LGHDT, YNNKEL (reference sequence). This CDR3 has 15 amino acids. After removal of 2 bases from V and 4 bases from J, the junction contained 5 bases not matched to a gene. CDR3 region: CASSQTGTTYNEQFF. In DNA, the CDR3 is TGTGCCAGCAGCCAAACCGGGACTACGTACAATGAGCAGTTCTTC.

The chain recombines TRBV2 with TRBJ1-1; the D is unclear. V gave up 10 bases and J gave up 7 bases, with 19 bases separating them. Germline V lookup: CDR1 SNHLY, CDR2 FYNNEI. This CDR3 has 13 amino acids. The CDR3, as DNA: TGTGCCAACACGAACACAGCACCACATGAAGCTTTCTTT. Translation gives CANTNTAPHEAFF.

The V and J genes are TRBV4-3 and TRBJ2-5, with 15 nucleotides matching TRBD2. The CDR3 is 17 amino acids. Germline V lookup: CDR1 LGHNA, CDR2 YSLEER. Losses at the gene ends were 5 bases for V and 0 bases for J; bases not matched to a gene: 4. The CDR3 sequence is CASSTGLAGGYQETQYF. DNA for the CDR3: TGCGCCAGCAGCACGGGACTAGCGGGGGGATACCAAGAGACCCAGTACTTC.

V usage is TRBV19 and J usage is TRBJ2-2; D is unresolved. Trimming left V 6 bases short and J 5 bases short, with 10 bases between. CDR3 length equals 13 residues. The germline V gene encodes CDR1 LNHDA and CDR2 SQIVND (reference sequence). The CDR3 reads CASRNRTTGELFF. The CDR3 coding sequence is TGTGCCAGTAGAAACAGAACTACCGGGGAGCTGTTTTTT.

The chain carries TRBV5-6 and TRBJ1-2; tentatively, D is TRBD1 (6 bases). The CDR3 is made up of 13 amino acids. Trimming left V 4 bases short and J 2 bases short, with 9 bases between. Germline CDR1 and CDR2: SGHDT and YYEEEE. The CDR3 loop reads CASSKDSNYGYTF. The DNA for the CDR3 is TGTGCCAGCAGCAAGGACAGCAACTATGGCTACACCTTC.

This chain uses TRBV2 with TRBJ1-1; 7 bases map to TRBD1. V was pared by 4 bases and J by 1 base, with 6 bases of the junction left unmatched. The CDR3 consists of 15 residues. Germline-derived CDR1 and CDR2 are SNHLY and FYNNEI. The CDR3: CASSVRQGPNTEAFF. CDR3 nucleotides: TGTGCCAGCAGTGTCCGACAGGGCCCGAACACTGAAGCTTTCTTT.